This section outlines one T cell receptor beta chain sequence together with its context. CD4+ cells underwent separation, giving CD45RA+ naive and CD45RA-negative memory subsets. With 5 bases removed from V and 6 bases from J, the gap between germline ends came to 19 bases. The CDR3 is 15 residues long. Germline V gives CDR1 LNHDA, CDR2 SQIVND (reference sequence). The sample comes from a study of shared clonotypes between healthy human individuals. Study information: Each donor contributed plates that comprised three CD4 naive, three CD4 memory, two CD8 naive and one CD8 memory.

The assay was immunoSEQ multiplex PCR, and TCRdb's table has in-frame clones only and misses some. The sample yields roughly 2,500,000 clones, 90% to 95% seen once. Input material: naive CD4+ T cells from PBMCs. Noted subset: CD45RA+ positively selected. This chain uses TRBV19 with TRBJ1-2, with D hard to call. The sequence was collected from a man aged 18-30 years in good health. Some clones in this sample may be carry-over from other donors' samples. CDR3 sequence reads: CASSATGRAENGYTF. CDR3 coding DNA: TGTGCCAGTAGTGCAACCGGGCGCGCGGAAAATGGCTACACCTTC.